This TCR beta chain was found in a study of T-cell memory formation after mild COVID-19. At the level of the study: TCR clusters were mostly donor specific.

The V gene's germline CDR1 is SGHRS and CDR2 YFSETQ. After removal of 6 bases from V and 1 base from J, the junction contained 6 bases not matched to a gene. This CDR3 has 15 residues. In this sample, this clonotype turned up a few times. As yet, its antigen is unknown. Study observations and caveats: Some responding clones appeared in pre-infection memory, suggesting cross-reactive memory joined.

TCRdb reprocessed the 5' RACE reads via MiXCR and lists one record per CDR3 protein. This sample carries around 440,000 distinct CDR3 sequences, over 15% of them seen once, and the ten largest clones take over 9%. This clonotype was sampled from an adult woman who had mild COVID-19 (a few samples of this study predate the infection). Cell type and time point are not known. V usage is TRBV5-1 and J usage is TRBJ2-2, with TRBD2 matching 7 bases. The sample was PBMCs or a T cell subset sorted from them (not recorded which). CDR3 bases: TGCGCCAGCACCCTAGCGGAACAGAACACCGGGGAGCTGTTTTTT. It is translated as CASTLAEQNTGELFF.